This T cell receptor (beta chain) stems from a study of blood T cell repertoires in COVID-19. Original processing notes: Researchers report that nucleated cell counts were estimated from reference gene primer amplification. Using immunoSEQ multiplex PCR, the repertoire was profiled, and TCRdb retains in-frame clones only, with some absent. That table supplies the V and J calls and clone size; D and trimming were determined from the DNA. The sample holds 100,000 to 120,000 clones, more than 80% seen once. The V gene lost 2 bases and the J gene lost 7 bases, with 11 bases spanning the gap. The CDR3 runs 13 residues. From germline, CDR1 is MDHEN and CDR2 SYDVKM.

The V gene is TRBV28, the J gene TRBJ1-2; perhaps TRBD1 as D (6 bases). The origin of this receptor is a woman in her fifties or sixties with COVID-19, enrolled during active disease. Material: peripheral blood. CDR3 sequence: CASSLNRGFGYTF. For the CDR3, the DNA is TGTGCCAGCAGTTTAAATAGGGGGTTTGGCTACACCTTC.